Reported below is one TCR beta chain. Its antigen is undetermined. The data belong to a study of T cell clonotyping in hematopoietic cell transplantation. Study observations and caveats: Without cell sorting, CD4 versus CD8 contributions remain unresolved. Broader posttransplant TCR repertoire diversity was predicted by graft donor and pretransplant recipient Inverse Simpson Index values. Pathologically expanded recipient clonotypes increased progressively from day 30 to day 180 as diversity fell.

V gave up 4 bases and J gave up 5 bases, with 10 bases separating them. The CDR3 contains 13 residues. From germline, CDR1 is SGHTS and CDR2 YDEGEE. The assay was immunoSEQ multiplex PCR, and TCRdb's table has in-frame clones only and misses some. The sample gives some 30,000 clones, roughly 95% of which show up once; approximately 1.5% is in the top ten. The origin of this receptor is a man aged 50 to 60 in good health. Some clones in this sample may be carry-over from other donors' samples. The V and J genes are TRBV5-8 and TRBJ1-5; D is unresolved. What was sequenced was peripheral blood mononuclear cells. The CDR3 DNA sequence: TGTGCCAGCAGCGTAATGGAGCATCAGCCCCAGCATTTT. As protein: CASSVMEHQPQHF.